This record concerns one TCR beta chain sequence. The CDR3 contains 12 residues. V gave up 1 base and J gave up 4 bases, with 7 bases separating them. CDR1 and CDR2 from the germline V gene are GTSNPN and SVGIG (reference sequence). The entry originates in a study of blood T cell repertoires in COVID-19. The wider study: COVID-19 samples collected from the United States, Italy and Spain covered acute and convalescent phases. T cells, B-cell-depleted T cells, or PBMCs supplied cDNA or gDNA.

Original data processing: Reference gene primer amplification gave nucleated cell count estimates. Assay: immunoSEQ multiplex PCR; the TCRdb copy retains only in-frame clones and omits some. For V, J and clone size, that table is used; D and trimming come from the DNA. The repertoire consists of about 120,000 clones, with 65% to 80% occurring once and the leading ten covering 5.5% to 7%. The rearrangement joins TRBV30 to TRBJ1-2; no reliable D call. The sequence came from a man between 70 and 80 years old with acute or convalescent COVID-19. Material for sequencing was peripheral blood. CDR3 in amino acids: CAWSGSTYGYTF. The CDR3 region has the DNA TGTGCCTGGAGTGGGAGCACCTATGGCTACACCTTC.